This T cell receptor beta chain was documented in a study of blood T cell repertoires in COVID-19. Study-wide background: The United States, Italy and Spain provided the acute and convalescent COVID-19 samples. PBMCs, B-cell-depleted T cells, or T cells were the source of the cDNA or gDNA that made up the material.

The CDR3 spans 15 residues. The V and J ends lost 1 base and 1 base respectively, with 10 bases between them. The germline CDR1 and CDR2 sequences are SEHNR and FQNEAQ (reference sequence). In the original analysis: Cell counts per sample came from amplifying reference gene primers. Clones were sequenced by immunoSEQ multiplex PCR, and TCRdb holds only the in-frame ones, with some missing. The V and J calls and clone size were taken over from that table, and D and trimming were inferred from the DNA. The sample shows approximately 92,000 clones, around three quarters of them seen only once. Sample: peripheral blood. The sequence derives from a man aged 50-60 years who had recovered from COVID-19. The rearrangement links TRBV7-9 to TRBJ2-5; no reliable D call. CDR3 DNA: TGTGCCAGCAGCTTAGGGCGACAAGTCCAAGAGACCCAGTACTTC. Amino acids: CASSLGRQVQETQYF.